These T cell receptor beta chains were read from a single sample in a study of T cell responses to AZD1222 COVID-19 vaccine. Assay: immunoSEQ multiplex PCR; the TCRdb copy retains only in-frame clones and omits some. The sample contains around 150,000 clones, around 90% of which appear only once. The material sequenced was peripheral blood, taken 28 days after the second AZD1222 dose. These receptors originate from an adult who received the AZD1222 COVID-19 vaccine. Both conserved end residues are trimmed from each CDR3. Fields, in order: V gene, CDR3 protein.

>TRBV7-6
ASSLGGRGTEAF
>TRBV7-9
ASSFRGSYEQY
>TRBV5-5
ASSLTVANYGYT
>TRBV6-6
ASSTTSGRGNNEQF
>TRBV6-5
ASSYRWDTGGGYT
>TRBV5-1
ASSLGTNTEAF
>TRBV5-5
ASSFSRGGRETQY
>TRBV30
AWNTGLGEQY
>TRBV2
ASSEGQGGEQF
>TRBV5-1
ASSGVRGTDTQY
>TRBV18
ASSPDRLNGYT
>TRBV27
ASRPDMDHQPQH
>TRBV27
ASSFTGSNQPQH
>TRBV6-6
ASREGGSDGYT
>TRBV4-1
ASSQVARPTEAF
>TRBV3-1/TRBV3-2
ASSQGRGRLGEQY
>TRBV19
ASSPGTGRLHEQY
>TRBV4-1
ASSHPGNEQF
>TRBV6-5
ATIWASGYT
>TRBV23-1
ASSQRSKPQH
>TRBV15
ATSRDPLNRRDSPLH
>TRBV11-2
ASSPRSPNEQF
>TRBV4-1
ASSQDRTGNRGFIYGYT
>TRBV29-1
SVGRNTGELF
>TRBV3-1/TRBV3-2
ASTRGGPPDTIY
>TRBV27
ASSLGAVPRGDGYT
>TRBV11-2
ASSLTGQGTYEQY
>TRBV3-1/TRBV3-2
ASSSRDRGLYGYT
>TRBV2
ASSGTTGLGNTIY
>TRBV30
AWSAGANTEAF
>TRBV9
ASSGNPGRETQY
>TRBV29-1
SVDRGNEQF
>TRBV11-1
ASSFLEDTGNTIY
>TRBV5-1
ASSLAGMGEKLF
>TRBV7-2
ASSDRTSGDLTQY
>TRBV30
AWSVTGGTFYGYT
>TRBV7-2
ASSLGVVSGNTIY
>TRBV7-3
ASSPDRVGGYT
>TRBV3-1/TRBV3-2
ASSQPGRDPGNTIY
>TRBV11-3
ASSTGYQETQY
>TRBV6-5
ASFSSATNEKLF
>TRBV25-1
ASSGGSEKLF
>TRBV12-3/TRBV12-4
ASSLGGTIY
>TRBV27
ASSLSGNEQF
>TRBV13
ASAGRTSGSSYNEQF
>TRBV5-4
ASSRGQDGSSGYT
>TRBV6-5
ASSYYREKNYGYT
>TRBV15
ATSALEPGKVYEQY
>TRBV7-9
ASSTYRDRPSYEQY
>TRBV14
ASSPKKTGKGGTDTQY
>TRBV14
ASISGQTFETEAF
>TRBV5-4
ASSLGLNDEIEQY
>TRBV10-3
AISVGTSGGNNEQF
>TRBV6-5
ASTVLTVVTEAF
>TRBV30
AWSWGETQY